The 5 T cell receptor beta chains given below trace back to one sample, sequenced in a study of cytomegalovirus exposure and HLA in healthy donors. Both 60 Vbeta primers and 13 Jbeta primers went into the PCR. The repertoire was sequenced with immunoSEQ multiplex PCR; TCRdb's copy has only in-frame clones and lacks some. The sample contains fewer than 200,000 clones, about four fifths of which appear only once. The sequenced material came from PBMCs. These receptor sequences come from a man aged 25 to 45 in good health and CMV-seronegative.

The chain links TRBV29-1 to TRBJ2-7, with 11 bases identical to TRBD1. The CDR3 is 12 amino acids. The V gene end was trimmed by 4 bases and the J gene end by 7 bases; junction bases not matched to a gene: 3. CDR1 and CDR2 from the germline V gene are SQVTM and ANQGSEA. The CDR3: CSVGGQGGEQYF. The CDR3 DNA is TGCAGCGTTGGGGGACAGGGGGGGGAGCAGTACTTC.

Written as DNA, the CDR3 is TGTGCCAGCTCACCACTTACGAACAGGCCCACCGGGGAGCTGTTTTTT. It codes for CASSPLTNRPTGELFF. V and J are TRBV18 and TRBJ2-2; D possibly corresponds to TRBD1 (5 bases). Germline CDR1 KGHSH, CDR2 LQKENI. V gave up 1 base and J gave up 4 bases, with 13 bases separating them. There are 16 residues in the CDR3.

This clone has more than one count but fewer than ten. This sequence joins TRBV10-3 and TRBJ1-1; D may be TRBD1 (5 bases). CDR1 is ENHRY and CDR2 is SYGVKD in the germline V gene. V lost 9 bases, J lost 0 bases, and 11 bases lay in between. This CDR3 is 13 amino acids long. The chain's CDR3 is CAIHRGMNTEAFF. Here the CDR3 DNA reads TGTGCCATTCATAGGGGAATGAACACTGAAGCTTTCTTT.

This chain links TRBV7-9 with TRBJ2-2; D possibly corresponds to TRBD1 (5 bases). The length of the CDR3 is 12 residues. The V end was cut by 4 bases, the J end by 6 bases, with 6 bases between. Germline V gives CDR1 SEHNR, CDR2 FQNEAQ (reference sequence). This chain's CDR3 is CASSWGPGELFF. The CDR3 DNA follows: TGTGCCAGCAGCTGGGGCCCCGGGGAGCTGTTTTTT.

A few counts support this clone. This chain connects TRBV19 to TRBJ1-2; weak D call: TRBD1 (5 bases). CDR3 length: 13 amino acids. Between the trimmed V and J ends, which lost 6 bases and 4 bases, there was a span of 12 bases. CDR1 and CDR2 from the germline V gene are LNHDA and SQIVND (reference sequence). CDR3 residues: CASRGPGGYGYTF. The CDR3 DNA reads TGTGCCAGTAGGGGGCCGGGAGGCTATGGCTACACCTTC.